These T cell receptor beta chains were read from a single sample in a study of OX40 agonist ivuxolimab in advanced cancers. Generated by immunoSEQ multiplex PCR, the TCRdb table keeps only in-frame clones and is missing some. The sample has 55,000 to 90,000 clones, approximately 78% seen once. The sample was CD4+ or CD8+ T cells sorted from blood, taken in a trial of the OX40 agonist ivuxolimab. The receptors were sampled from an adult with an advanced solid tumor such as melanoma, head and neck, liver or kidney cancer. The CDR3 runs from the conserved cysteine through the conserved F or W. D genes are given only for firm matches. Rows give clone size only sometimes, using once, few, many, or a class for an expanded clone.

d_call,cdr3_length,v_call,j_call,clone_size,cdr3_nt,cdr3_aa
TRBD1,14,TRBV2,TRBJ2-7,.,TGTGCCAGCAGTTCGGGACAGGGGGCCTACGAGCAGTACTTC,CASSSGQGAYEQYF
.,14,TRBV7-6,TRBJ2-7,.,TGTGCCAGCAGCTTACTGGGGAAGAGGAACGAGCAGTACTTC,CASSLLGKRNEQYF
TRBD2,18,TRBV7-6,TRBJ2-5,.,TGTGCCAGCAGCTTTGGGCTAGCGGGGAGTTGGGTACGGGAGACCCAGTACTTC,CASSFGLAGSWVRETQYF
.,16,TRBV5-1,TRBJ1-3,once,TGCGCCAGCAGCTTCGGGGTTCCAACTTCTGGAAACACCATATATTTT,CASSFGVPTSGNTIYF
.,13,TRBV29-1,TRBJ1-2,few,TGCAGCGTTGAACCCGGACCGGGAGAGGGCTACACCTTC,CSVEPGPGEGYTF
.,21,TRBV5-1,TRBJ1-5,.,TGCGCCAGCAGCTTGGTATGCCTACAGGGCCCCCAGGCAATTAGGAATCAGCCCCAGCATTTT,CASSLVCLQGPQAIRNQPQHF
TRBD2,16,TRBV7-8,TRBJ2-3,.,TGTGCCAGCAGCATCCGTAGCGGGGGGGTAACAGATACGCAGTATTTT,CASSIRSGGVTDTQYF
.,14,TRBV11-2,TRBJ2-1,.,TGTGCCAGCAGCTTAGCGGGGGTCAACAATGAGCAGTTCTTC,CASSLAGVNNEQFF
.,12,TRBV29-1,TRBJ1-5,.,TGCAGCGTGAGGAGTAGCAATCAGCCCCAGCATTTT,CSVRSSNQPQHF
.,13,TRBV18,TRBJ1-5,.,TGTGCCAGCTCGGTCACCGTCGGTCAGCCCCAGCATTTT,CASSVTVGQPQHF
.,11,TRBV20-1,TRBJ2-1,.,TGCAGTGCTAGAGATCTCCGGACGCAGTTCTTC,CSARDLRTQFF
TRBD2,12,TRBV6-1,TRBJ2-1,.,TGTGCCAGCAAATTGGCTAGCGGTGAGCAGTTCTTC,CASKLASGEQFF
.,15,TRBV2,TRBJ1-3,.,TGTGCCAGCAGTGAAAGGCGTAGCTCTGGAAACACCATATATTTT,CASSERRSSGNTIYF
.,13,TRBV14,TRBJ2-7,.,TGTGCCAGCAGCCAAGATTTGCGCATAGGAAAGTACTTC,CASSQDLRIGKYF
.,15,TRBV6-5,TRBJ2-2,.,TGTGCCAGCAGTAAAGGACGAGGGAGAGGCGGGGAGCTGTTTTTT,CASSKGRGRGGELFF
.,12,TRBV11-2,TRBJ2-4,.,TGTGCCAGCAGATCCAGTCATAACATTCAGTACTTC,CASRSSHNIQYF
TRBD1,15,TRBV12-5,TRBJ2-2,few,TGTGCTAGTGGTTTGCCAGGGGGCTTCACCGGGGAGCTGTTTTTT,CASGLPGGFTGELFF
.,14,TRBV7-9,TRBJ1-4,.,TGTGCCAGCAGCTTAGCCGGGACCACTGAAAAACTGTTTTTT,CASSLAGTTEKLFF
TRBD1,16,TRBV18,TRBJ2-2,.,TGTGCCAGCTCACCCTTAACAGGGGGCGAAACCGGGGAGCTGTTTTTT,CASSPLTGGETGELFF
TRBD1,15,TRBV19,TRBJ2-1,.,TGTGCCAGTACCACAGGGGGGCGGTCCTACAATGAGCAGTTCTTC,CASTTGGRSYNEQFF
.,16,TRBV7-5,TRBJ1-3,.,TGTGTCAGAAGCTTAGTTATGGCCATCTCTGGAAACACCATATATTTT,CVRSLVMAISGNTIYF
TRBD1,16,TRBV6-1,TRBJ1-6,.,TGTGCCAGCAGTGAAAGAGTCCCGGGACAGGGTTCACCCCTCCACTTT,CASSERVPGQGSPLHF
.,13,TRBV27,TRBJ1-2,.,TGTGCCAGCAGCCCCGGGGCAGGGCGAGGCTACACCTTC,CASSPGAGRGYTF
TRBD1,18,TRBV28,TRBJ1-5,.,TGTGCCAGCAGTTTAAGCAGGGGGTTGGGATCCTTCAATCAGCCCCAGCATTTT,CASSLSRGLGSFNQPQHF
.,14,TRBV5-1,TRBJ2-3,.,TGCGCCAGCAGTGGATATACAGGGAGAGATACGCAGTATTTT,CASSGYTGRDTQYF
TRBD1,16,TRBV5-1,TRBJ2-2,.,TGCGCCAGCAGCCCCGGGGACAGGGGTGGGACCGGGGAGCTGTTTTTT,CASSPGDRGGTGELFF
TRBD1,14,TRBV19,TRBJ2-2,.,TGTGCCAGCGACAGGGGTCTGGGCACCGGGGAGCTGTTTTTT,CASDRGLGTGELFF
.,17,TRBV4-1,TRBJ1-6,.,TGCGCCAGCAGCCAAGAAGGTGGTAGCTCCTATAATTCACCCCTCCACTTT,CASSQEGGSSYNSPLHF
TRBD1,15,TRBV15,TRBJ1-5,.,TGTGCCACCAGCAGAGATTTCGGACAGGGCTGGCCCCAGCATTTT,CATSRDFGQGWPQHF